Each of the 21 T cell receptor beta chains below was sequenced from the same sample in a study of blood T cell repertoires in COVID-19. The repertoire was sequenced with immunoSEQ multiplex PCR; TCRdb's copy has only in-frame clones and lacks some. Of over 350,000 clones in the sample, 75% to 90% were seen once. The sequencing input was peripheral blood. The origin of the receptors is a woman under 40 with active or convalescent COVID-19.

The chain links TRBV6-6 to TRBJ2-1; 14 nucleotides align to TRBD2. The CDR3 has 16 amino acids. The ends lost 7 bases at V and 7 bases at J; junction bases unmatched: 9. Germline CDR1 MNHNY, CDR2 SVGAGI (reference sequence). The CDR3: CASTPGGLAGENEQFF. CDR3 bases: TGTGCCAGCACCCCGGGGGGACTAGCGGGAGAGAATGAGCAGTTCTTC.

This clone appeared a single time. The chain has TRBV19 and TRBJ1-2; D might be TRBD1 (5 bases). The CDR3 consists of 14 residues. V was shortened by 10 bases and J by 0 bases, with 15 bases between the two germline ends. The germline CDR1 and CDR2 sequences are LNHDA and SQIVND (reference sequence). Here the CDR3 DNA reads TGTGCCACTGGAAGAACAGGCTCTAACTATGGCTACACCTTC. Its translation is CATGRTGSNYGYTF.

The V call is TRBV30, the J call TRBJ1-1, with D maybe TRBD1 (6 bases). This CDR3 is built from 15 residues. Germline V gives CDR1 GTSNPN, CDR2 SVGIG (reference sequence). Trimming pared 2 bases from V and 4 bases from J, leaving 17 bases between. In DNA, the CDR3 is TGTGCCTGGAGTTCCCTGGGGGGCGGGGGCACTGAAGCTTTCTTT. It yields the protein CAWSSLGGGGTEAFF.

The rearrangement links TRBV7-6 to TRBJ1-1; a possible D gene is TRBD1 (6 bases). Per germline, CDR1 SGHVS and CDR2 FNYEAQ. The ends were cut back, 2 bases at V and 4 bases at J, with 20 bases in the middle. The CDR3 has 17 amino acids. The CDR3 sequence is CASSLTVIGGLGTEAFF. CDR3 DNA: TGTGCCAGCAGCTTAACAGTAATCGGGGGGCTTGGCACTGAAGCTTTCTTT.

This clone has only one observation. Other DNA sequences within the sample encode an identical CDR3. V usage is TRBV10-3 and J usage is TRBJ1-1; TRBD1 matches at 8 bases. Per germline, CDR1 ENHRY and CDR2 SYGVKD. CDR3 length equals 15 residues. The ends lost 3 bases at V and 1 base at J; junction bases unmatched: 4. CDR3 amino acids: CAISDGQGRNTEAFF. CDR3 sequence (DNA): TGTGCCATCAGTGATGGACAGGGCCGGAACACTGAAGCTTTCTTT.

J is TRBJ2-6 and V is TRBV5-8, with D hard to call. The CDR3 has 17 amino acids. V was cut by 3 bases and J by 3 bases, with 16 bases left in between. Per the germline V gene, CDR1 is SGHTS and CDR2 is YDEGEE. CDR3 in DNA: TGTGCCAGCAGCTCCGTGGTATTTTTAGATGGGGCCAACGTCCTGACTTTC. Residues: CASSSVVFLDGANVLTF.

The rearrangement joins TRBV27 to TRBJ2-1; a possible D gene is TRBD2 (5 bases). Between the trimmed V and J ends, which lost 6 bases and 5 bases, there was a span of 11 bases. This CDR3 is 13 amino acids long. CDR1 and CDR2 (germline): MNHEY, SMNVEV (reference sequence). The CDR3 is CASSYGSHNEQFF. Here the CDR3 DNA reads TGTGCCAGCAGCTATGGGAGCCACAATGAGCAGTTCTTC.

V usage is TRBV19 and J usage is TRBJ2-1; TRBD1 matches 9 bases. CDR1 and CDR2 (germline): LNHDA, SQIVND (reference sequence). V was clipped by 3 bases and J by 2 bases; unmatched bases: 2. This CDR3 is built from 15 residues. CDR3 region: CASSMGQGAYNEQFF. CDR3 bases: TGTGCCAGTAGTATGGGACAGGGTGCCTACAATGAGCAGTTCTTC.

The chain combines TRBV6-1 with TRBJ1-1, with TRBD1 identical over 7 bases. The CDR3 loop spans 16 amino acids. J gave up 6 bases and V 2 bases, and 12 bases lay outside the gene matches. Germline V gene lookup returns CDR1 MNHNS and CDR2 SASEGT. The CDR3 is CASSERTGNRLAEAFF. As DNA, the CDR3 is TGTGCCAGCAGTGAAAGGACAGGTAATAGGTTGGCTGAAGCTTTCTTT.

The chain has TRBV3-1 (or the pseudogene TRBV3-2) and TRBJ2-1, with 12 bases that match TRBD2. After removal of 1 base from V and 4 bases from J, the junction contained 8 bases not matched to a gene. CDR1 is LGHDT and CDR2 is YNNKEL in the germline V gene (reference sequence). CDR3 size: 18 residues. In nucleotides, the CDR3 is TGTGCCAGCAGCCAAGGACTAGCGGGGGAGCACTTTTACAATGAGCAGTTCTTC. This sequence encodes CASSQGLAGEHFYNEQFF.

The rearrangement joins TRBV3-1 (or the pseudogene TRBV3-2) to TRBJ1-3; D is ambiguous. Germline V gene data show CDR1 as LGHDT and CDR2 as YNNKEL (reference sequence). V dropped 3 bases and J dropped 2 bases, with 11 bases sitting between them. This CDR3 is 15 amino acids long. The CDR3 DNA is TGTGCCAGCAGCCATCCGGACGGGACTGGAAACACCATATATTTT. This encodes CASSHPDGTGNTIYF.

The rearrangement uses TRBV15 and TRBJ2-7; TRBD2 agrees at 15 bases. Germline CDR1 LNHNV, CDR2 YYDKDF (reference sequence). CDR3 length equals 16 residues. V shed 3 bases, J shed 1 base, and the junction held 1 base outside the gene matches. The CDR3 protein is CATSRGLAGGSYEQYF. DNA for the CDR3: TGTGCCACCAGCAGGGGACTAGCGGGAGGATCCTACGAGCAGTACTTC.

The V and J genes are TRBV9 and TRBJ2-3; D remains unclear. V was cut by 0 bases and J by 2 bases, with 10 bases left in between. Germline V lookup: CDR1 SGDLS, CDR2 YYNGEE. The CDR3 spans 15 residues. As DNA, the CDR3 is TGTGCCAGCAGCGTAGTTACCTATCCCACAGATACGCAGTATTTT. This translates into CASSVVTYPTDTQYF.

This chain connects TRBV29-1 to TRBJ1-1; no reliable D call. Germline values: CDR1 SQVTM, CDR2 ANQGSEA. Between the trimmed V and J ends, which lost 7 bases and 0 bases, there was a span of 9 bases. The CDR3 extends over 12 amino acids. The CDR3: CSARNMNTEAFF. The CDR3 coding sequence is TGCAGCGCCCGTAACATGAACACTGAAGCTTTCTTT.

The rearrangement links TRBV5-1 to TRBJ2-7; 9 nucleotides align to TRBD1. This CDR3 is 14 amino acids long. The J segment lost 2 bases and the V segment lost 5 bases, leaving 5 bases of the junction unmatched. The germline CDR1 and CDR2 sequences are SGHRS and YFSETQ. CDR3 coding DNA: TGCGCCAGCAGGGACGGGACAGGGCCCTACGAGCAGTACTTC. It translates to CASRDGTGPYEQYF.

Written as DNA, the CDR3 is TGTGCCACAGCGGGAGACATCTATGGCTACACCTTC. Translation gives CATAGDIYGYTF. The V gene is TRBV6-5, the J gene TRBJ1-2; no definite D call. The ends were cut back, 10 bases at V and 4 bases at J, with 13 bases in the middle. The CDR3 is 12 amino acids. CDR1 and CDR2 (germline): MNHEY, SVGAGI.

CDR3 sequence: CASSYRQKGLAGGLGTDTQYF. The CDR3 DNA is TGTGCCAGCAGTTACCGTCAAAAAGGACTAGCGGGGGGGCTCGGCACAGATACGCAGTATTTT. This rearrangement joins TRBV6-2 or TRBV6-3 to TRBJ2-3; TRBD2 aligns across 15 bases. CDR1 and CDR2 (germline): MNHEY, SVGEGT. The CDR3 is made up of 21 amino acids. V shed 2 bases and J 1 base; nucleotides not matched to a gene: 13.

V and J are TRBV19 and TRBJ2-3; D may be TRBD2 (6 bases). Germline V gives CDR1 LNHDA, CDR2 SQIVND (reference sequence). Deletions cut 6 bases from V and 5 bases from J, with 9 bases between. This CDR3 has 12 residues. The CDR3 loop is CASSQGGDTQYF. The CDR3 bases are TGTGCCAGTAGCCAGGGAGGAGATACGCAGTATTTT. The full variable domain, with the rest looked up from reference TRBV19 and TRBJ2-3, is DGGITQSPKYLFRKEGQNVTLSCEQNLNHDAMYWYRQDPGQGLRLIYYSQIVNDFQKGDIAEGYSVSREKKESFPLTVTSAQKNPTAFYLCASSQGGDTQYFGPGTRLTVL.

CDR3 loop: CSVGGGTRPEQYF. Written as DNA, the CDR3 is TGCAGCGTTGGCGGGGGCACACGACCCGAGCAGTACTTC. The chain recombines TRBV29-1 with TRBJ2-7, with D possibly TRBD2 on 7 matching bases. CDR3 size: 13 residues. The V gene lost 4 bases and the J gene lost 6 bases, with 16 bases spanning the gap. CDR1 is SQVTM, CDR2 ANQGSEA, per germline.

The chain carries TRBV10-1 and TRBJ2-6, with 8 bases fitting TRBD2. The CDR3 totals 17 residues. The germline gives CDR1 WNHNN, CDR2 SYGVQD (reference sequence). The trim removed 3 bases at V and 0 bases at J, leaving 4 bases unmatched. The CDR3 coding sequence is TGCGCCAGCAGTGACGGTAGCGGGGTCTCTGGGGCCAACGTCCTGACTTTC. Protein sequence: CASSDGSGVSGANVLTF.

This clone was counted between two and nine times. This chain joins TRBV6-1 and TRBJ2-7, with TRBD2 matching 7 bases. Germline CDR1 reads MNHNS; CDR2 reads SASEGT. This CDR3 has 15 residues. The V and J ends lost 1 base and 6 bases, in that order; junction bases with no gene match: 9. This chain's CDR3 is CASSEEGGSFGEQYF. In DNA, the CDR3 is TGTGCCAGCAGTGAAGAAGGCGGGAGCTTCGGCGAGCAGTACTTC.